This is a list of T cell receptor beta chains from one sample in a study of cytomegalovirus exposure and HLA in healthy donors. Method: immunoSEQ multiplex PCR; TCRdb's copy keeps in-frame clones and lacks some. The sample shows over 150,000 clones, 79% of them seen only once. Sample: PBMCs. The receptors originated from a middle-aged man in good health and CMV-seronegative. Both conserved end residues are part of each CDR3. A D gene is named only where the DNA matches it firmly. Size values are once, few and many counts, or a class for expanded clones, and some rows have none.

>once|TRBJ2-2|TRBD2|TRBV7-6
TGTGCCAGCAGCCTGACTAGCGCGACCGGGGAGCTGTTTTTT
CASSLTSATGELFF
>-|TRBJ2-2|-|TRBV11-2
TGTGCCAGCAGCCGGAGGGGCGGGGAGAACACCGGGGAGCTGTTTTTT
CASSRRGGENTGELFF
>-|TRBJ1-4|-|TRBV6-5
TGTGCCAGCAGTAGAGAGGGGGGGCTGGGGGAAAAACTGTTTTTT
CASSREGGLGEKLFF
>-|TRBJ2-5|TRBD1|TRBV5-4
TGTGCCAGCACTCTAGGACAGGGAGACCAAGAGACCCAGTACTTC
CASTLGQGDQETQYF
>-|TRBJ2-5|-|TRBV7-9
TGTGCCAGCAGTCCTCTTCGTACTGGACAGACCCAAGAGACCCAGTACTTC
CASSPLRTGQTQETQYF
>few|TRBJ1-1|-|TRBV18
TGTGCCAGCTCTTCGAAACAGGCGAACACTGAAGCTTTCTTT
CASSSKQANTEAFF
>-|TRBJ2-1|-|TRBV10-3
TGTGCCATCACTCCGGGACAAACCGATGAGCAGTTCTTC
CAITPGQTDEQFF
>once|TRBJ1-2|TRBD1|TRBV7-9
TGTGCCAGCAGCTTAGCCAGGGATCAGGGGGGTTACACCTTC
CASSLARDQGGYTF
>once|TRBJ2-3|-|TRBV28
TGTGCCAGTTCCCCCCGTGATACGCAGTATTTT
CASSPRDTQYF
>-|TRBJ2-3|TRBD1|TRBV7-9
TGTGCCAGCAGCTTAGCGTCACGGGACAGGGTCTCAGATACGCAGTATTTT
CASSLASRDRVSDTQYF
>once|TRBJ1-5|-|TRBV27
TGTGCCAGCGCTTCCAACCCCCTGGTGCGGAGGAATAGCAATCAGCCCCAGCATTTT
CASASNPLVRRNSNQPQHF
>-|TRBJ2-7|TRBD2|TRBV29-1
TGCAGCGTTGAACTAGCGGGAGTCAACGAGCAGTACTTC
CSVELAGVNEQYF
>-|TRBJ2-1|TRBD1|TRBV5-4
TGTGCCAGCAGCCTCCTCCAGGGGGCGCGCCGTATCAATGAGCAGTTCTTC
CASSLLQGARRINEQFF
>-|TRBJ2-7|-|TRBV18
TGTGCCAGCTCACCAGGCAGCTACGAGCAGTACTTC
CASSPGSYEQYF
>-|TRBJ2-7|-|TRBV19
TGTGCCAGTAGTATGGCCGGGGGAGGCTCCTACGAGCAGTACTTC
CASSMAGGGSYEQYF
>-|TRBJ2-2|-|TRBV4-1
TGCGCCAGCAGCCAATATTATGGAGGGAGTGTTACCGGGGAGCTGTTTTTT
CASSQYYGGSVTGELFF
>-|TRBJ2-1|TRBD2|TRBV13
TGTGCCAGCAGTCCTCCCACTAGCGGGAGCTCCTACAATGAGCAGTTCTTC
CASSPPTSGSSYNEQFF
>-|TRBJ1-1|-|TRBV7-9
TGTGCCAGCAGCCTAATGGGCAGGGGAGATACTGAAGCTTTCTTT
CASSLMGRGDTEAFF
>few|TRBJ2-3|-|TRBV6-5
TGTGCCAGCAGTTACAGGGAAGGGGGCACAGATACGCAGTATTTT
CASSYREGGTDTQYF
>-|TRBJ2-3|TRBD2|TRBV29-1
TGCAGCGTTGAGGGGCTAGCGGGAGTCCCCAGCACAGATACGCAGTATTTT
CSVEGLAGVPSTDTQYF
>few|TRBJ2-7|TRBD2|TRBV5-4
TGTGCCAGCAGCCTTAGACCGGGACTAGCGGGAGGTTTCTACGAGCAGTACTTC
CASSLRPGLAGGFYEQYF
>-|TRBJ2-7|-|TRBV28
TGTGCCAGCACCACAGCGGCGGGAAACGAGCAGTACTTC
CASTTAAGNEQYF
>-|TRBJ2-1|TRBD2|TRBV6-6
TGTGCCAGCAGCCTTTCTAGCGGGGGACCCTACAATGAGCAGTTCTTC
CASSLSSGGPYNEQFF
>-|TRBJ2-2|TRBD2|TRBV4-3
TGCGCCAGCAGCCAAGTACTAGCGACTAGCGGGGGGGCCGGGGAGCTGTTTTTT
CASSQVLATSGGAGELFF
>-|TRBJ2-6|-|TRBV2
TGTGCCAGCAGCCTGACAGTAGCTGGGGCCAACGTCCTGACTTTC
CASSLTVAGANVLTF
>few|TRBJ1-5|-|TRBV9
TGTGCCAGCAGCGTAGGCGGACAGACGGCTCAGCCCCAGCATTTT
CASSVGGQTAQPQHF
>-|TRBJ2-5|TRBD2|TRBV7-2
TGTGCCAGCAGCGCCCGGGGTAGCGGGAGGGCCCAGAAAGAGACCCAGTACTTC
CASSARGSGRAQKETQYF